This T cell receptor beta chain emerged from a study of vaccination and CD4 T cells after COVID-19. As for the study in general: Overlapping spike peptides served as the stimulus for the cells. These peptides came from SARS-CoV-2 and from the common cold coronaviruses HCoV-NL63, HCoV-OC43 and HCoV-229E. Broader study findings: Spike mono-reactive status applied to 304 of 307 vaccine-specific clones in convalescent patients.

As regards this clonotype: Antigen specificity is unknown.

The CDR3 has 16 residues. Per the germline V gene, CDR1 is LNHDA and CDR2 is SQIVND (reference sequence). The V end was cut by 4 bases, the J end by 7 bases, with 17 bases between. The assay that was used to sequence DNA from cultured CD4+ T cells was the Oncomine TCR Beta short-read assay. TCRdb reprocessed the PCR reads via MiXCR and lists one record per CDR3 protein. The sample includes almost 15,000 distinct CDR3 sequences, roughly 53% of them seen just once. Treatment in this sample: roughly nine-day PBMC culture with coronavirus spike peptide pools or control peptides (ViraFEST assay). Spanning March to December 2020, the positive PCR dates came before US Alpha, Beta and Delta variants.

This clonotype was obtained from a human donor who had recovered from COVID-19. The chain has TRBV19 and TRBJ1-6; D gene uncertain. The material sequenced was CD4+ T cells from blood, cultured in vitro, taken before SARS-CoV-2 vaccination. The CDR3 is CASSTGHGLQNSPLHF. CDR3 DNA: TGTGCCAGTAGTACGGGTCATGGACTGCAGAATTCACCCCTCCACTTT.